This record looks at one T cell receptor beta chain sequence and its context. Germline V gene lookup returns CDR1 LNHNV and CDR2 YYDKDF (reference sequence). V was trimmed by 0 bases and J by 6 bases, leaving 18 bases between them. This CDR3 contains 16 residues. The assay was run at deep level. Study processing details: As immunoSEQ supplied junction-only sequences (without quality scores), filtering differed. TCRdb's table, derived via immunoSEQ multiplex PCR, lists solely in-frame clones and lacks some. The DNA gave D and trimming, while V, J and clone size come from that table. The sample has some 2 million clones, about 95% seen once. This specimen comes from a study of shared clonotypes between healthy human individuals. As for the study in general: Per donor, CD8 memory used one plate, CD8 naive used two, CD4 memory used three and CD4 naive used three.

Naive CD8 populations comprised CD45RO-negative cells positively selected for CCR7, excluding terminally differentiated effector memory CD45RA+ cells. Donors, healthy HIV-negative adults, lacked recent acute infections or vaccinations. The genes are TRBV15 and TRBJ2-7; D uncertain. Sequenced material: naive CD8+ T cells sorted from blood. The sequence was collected from a man aged 18 to 29 in good health. The CDR3: CATSRDWSGAAREQYF. Written as DNA, the CDR3 is TGTGCCACCAGCAGAGATTGGTCCGGAGCCGCCCGCGAGCAGTACTTC.